The clone carrying this TCR beta chain was observed many times. V lost 1 base to trimming and J lost 4 bases, with 17 bases between them. Germline CDR1 SEHNR, CDR2 FQNEAQ (reference sequence). This CDR3 has 16 amino acids. The sample belongs to a study of T-cell reconstitution after alpha-beta-depleted transplantation in children. Unique molecular identifiers were incorporated into the prepared TCRbeta library. Via MiXCR, TCRdb re-called the PCR reads, giving one row per CDR3 protein. Here the sample spans about 200,000 distinct CDR3 sequences, 6.3% being singletons. The specimen comprised PBMCs, sampled before TCRalphabeta/CD19-depleted stem cell transplant. The clonotype was recovered from a girl under three years old with combined immunodeficiency, due to receive a stem cell transplant. The chain combines TRBV7-9 with TRBJ2-7, with D perhaps assigned TRBD1 or TRBD2 (6 bases each). This CDR3 reads CASSLGQGTGLYEQYF. The CDR3 DNA follows: TGTGCCAGCAGCTTAGGCCAGGGGACTGGATTATACGAGCAGTACTTC.